The 18 T cell receptor beta chains listed next were all sequenced from one sample in a study of T cells in Graves' hyperthyroidism and ophthalmopathy. Regions amplified from RNA transcripts were the TCR beta CDR3 regions. HTBI primers were employed in a first-round RT-PCR of the TCR CDR3. TCRdb re-derived calls from the multiplex PCR reads in MiXCR, one entry per CDR3 protein. The data contain about 400,000 distinct CDR3 sequences, more than 12% of them singletons. Sequenced: blood. Receptor source: a man in his fifties with Graves' ophthalmopathy.

This clonotype appeared many times. The rearrangement joins TRBV28 to TRBJ2-7, with TRBD1 matching 9 bases. There are 16 residues in the CDR3. With 4 bases clipped from V and 2 bases from J, the junction kept 9 bases outside the gene matches. Germline V gene sequence: CDR1 MDHEN, CDR2 SYDVKM. CDR3 in amino acids: CASSSPGQGNPYEQYF. The CDR3 coding sequence is TGTGCCAGCAGTTCCCCGGGACAGGGAAACCCCTACGAGCAGTACTTC.

There are a few counts of this clonotype. V and J are TRBV3-1 and TRBJ1-2, with a tentative D call TRBD1 (5 bases). Germline V gene sequence: CDR1 LGHDT, CDR2 YNNKEL (reference sequence). This CDR3 contains 12 residues. Trimming pared 4 bases from V and 8 bases from J, leaving 11 bases between. CDR3 sequence reads: CASSRWGIGYTF. CDR3 bases: TGTGCCAGCAGCCGATGGGGGATCGGCTACACCTTC.

Ten or more counts support this clonotype. The V call is TRBV2, the J call TRBJ2-2; 7 bases are shared with TRBD2. Looked up from germline, CDR1 is SNHLY and CDR2 is FYNNEI. The CDR3 runs 13 residues. The junction had 2 bases not matched to a gene; V was cut back by 6 bases and J by 4 bases. CDR3 residues: CASRLAVTGELFF. The CDR3 bases are TGTGCCAGCAGGCTAGCGGTCACCGGGGAGCTGTTTTTT.

Many counts were recorded for this clonotype. The chain has TRBV12-3 or TRBV12-4 and TRBJ2-7; D is ambiguous. The CDR3 spans 13 residues. Trimming stripped 9 bases from V and 2 bases from J, with 14 bases between. The CDR3 coding sequence is TGTGCCAGTTCGGCCAACCCAACCTACGAGCAGTACTTC. It encodes CASSANPTYEQYF.

This clonotype was counted many times. The chain uses TRBV3-1 and TRBJ1-1, with TRBD1 matching over 12 bases. This CDR3 is built from 20 residues. V shed 7 bases and J 4 bases; nucleotides not matched to a gene: 22. From germline, CDR1 is LGHDT and CDR2 YNNKEL (reference sequence). The DNA of the CDR3 is TGTGCCAGCAACCACTCTCCGGGACAGGGGGCTGTCGGTCCGCCCACTGAAGCTTTCTTT. Protein product: CASNHSPGQGAVGPPTEAFF.

Concerning this clonotype itself: A read error is possible here, since a much larger clone lies one base away. The J gene is TRBJ2-7, the V gene TRBV24-1; no clear D. This CDR3 contains 13 residues. CDR1 and CDR2 (germline): KGHDR, SFDVKD. CDR3: CVTSELNSYEQYF. In DNA, the CDR3 is TGTGTCACCAGTGAACTAAACAGCTACGAGCAGTACTTC.

This clonotype was observed at least ten times. This rearrangement joins TRBV10-3 to TRBJ2-7, with TRBD1 matching over 7 bases. Germline CDR1 reads ENHRY; CDR2 reads SYGVKD. The CDR3 spans 14 residues. The V and J ends lost 4 bases and 3 bases, in that order; junction bases with no gene match: 6. CDR3 residues: CAISVQDRRYEQYF. In nucleotides, the CDR3 is TGTGCCATCAGTGTGCAGGACAGGCGCTACGAGCAGTACTTC.

The table lists this clonotype with many counts. The chain combines TRBV20-1 with TRBJ2-5; TRBD1 matches 8 bases. Germline loops: CDR1 DFQATT, CDR2 SNEGSKA (reference sequence). The length of the CDR3 is 17 residues. J was trimmed by 4 bases and V by 8 bases; bases with no gene match: 21. CDR3 sequence reads: CSSYSWSARGLGETQYF. For the CDR3, the DNA is TGCAGTTCCTACAGTTGGTCGGCCAGGGGGCTTGGAGAGACCCAGTACTTC.

The V call is TRBV9, the J call TRBJ2-3; no clear D. CDR1 and CDR2 from the germline V gene are SGDLS and YYNGEE. Trimming shortened V by 0 bases and J by 2 bases, and 10 bases separated the two germline ends. CDR3 length: 15 amino acids. The CDR3 sequence is CASSVGNRLTDTQYF. CDR3 DNA: TGTGCCAGCAGCGTAGGTAACAGACTCACAGATACGCAGTATTTT. The full variable domain, in which reference TRBV9 and TRBJ2-3 provide the parts outside the CDR3, is DSGVTQTPKHLITATGQRVTLRCSPRSGDLSVYWYQQSLDQGLQFLIQYYNGEERAKGNILERFSAQQFPDLHSELNLSSLELGDSALYFCASSVGNRLTDTQYFGPGTRLTVL.

This clonotype was picked up many times. The CDR3 bases are TGCAGTGCTAGGGGGACTCAAAGCCAAGAGACCCAGTACTTC. Its protein product is CSARGTQSQETQYF. The chain carries TRBV20-1 and TRBJ2-5, with D tentatively TRBD2 (6 bases). Trimming took off 3 bases at V and 1 base at J, with 12 bases between the two ends. Per germline, CDR1 DFQATT and CDR2 SNEGSKA (reference sequence). The CDR3 totals 14 residues.

This clonotype was seen once. The chain links TRBV29-1 to TRBJ2-5; D not resolved. Germline V gives CDR1 SQVTM, CDR2 ANQGSEA. The V and J ends lost 8 bases and 1 base respectively, with 5 bases between them. CDR3 size: 10 residues. The CDR3 loop reads CSIAQETQYF. CDR3 in DNA: TGCAGCATCGCCCAAGAGACCCAGTACTTC.

This clonotype was seen many times. This CDR3 reads CASSLIQGWTEAFF. In DNA form, the CDR3 reads TGTGCCAGCAGCTTAATACAGGGTTGGACTGAAGCTTTCTTT. The chain couples TRBV7-9 to TRBJ1-1; possible D gene TRBD1, 6 bases. The V end lost 2 bases, the J end lost 5 bases, and 12 bases lay between the germline ends. The germline V gene encodes CDR1 SEHNR and CDR2 FQNEAQ (reference sequence). CDR3 size: 14 residues.

This clonotype was detected only a few times. This chain connects TRBV28 to TRBJ2-7, with D unclear. Germline values: CDR1 MDHEN, CDR2 SYDVKM. This CDR3 comprises 11 residues. Trimming left V 10 bases short and J 3 bases short, with 10 bases between. CDR3 residues: CATSWNYEQYF. The CDR3 DNA reads as TGTGCCACCAGCTGGAACTACGAGCAGTACTTC. Full variable domain (missing parts from reference TRBV28 and TRBJ2-7): DVKVTQSSRYLVKRTGEKVFLECVQDMDHENMFWYRQDPGLGLRLIYFSYDVKMKEKGDIPEGYSVSREKKERFSLILESASTNQTSMYLCATSWNYEQYFGPGTRLTVT.

This clonotype was seen ten or more times. The rearrangement links TRBV5-1 to TRBJ2-7; D remains unclear. Germline V gives CDR1 SGHRS, CDR2 YFSETQ. V dropped 0 bases and J dropped 4 bases, with 14 bases sitting between them. The CDR3 has 15 amino acids. The chain's CDR3 is CASSLANPVGYEQYF. Written as DNA, the CDR3 is TGCGCCAGCAGCTTGGCCAACCCAGTTGGATACGAGCAGTACTTC.

As DNA, the CDR3 is TGTGCCAGCAGCCCTTCGGGTAGTGGGTTCCACAATGAGCAGTTCTTC. This translates into CASSPSGSGFHNEQFF. J is TRBJ2-1 and V is TRBV7-9, with unresolved D. The V and J ends lost 5 bases and 5 bases respectively, with 19 bases between them. Germline-derived CDR1 and CDR2 are SEHNR and FQNEAQ (reference sequence). The CDR3 runs 16 residues. Full variable domain (rest looked up from reference TRBV7-9 and TRBJ2-1): DTGVSQNPRHKITKRGQNVTFRCDPISEHNRLYWYRQTLGQGPEFLTYFQNEAQLEKSRLLSDRFSAERPKGSFSTLEIQRTEQGDSAMYLCASSPSGSGFHNEQFFGPGTRLTVL.

CDR3 loop: CASSPLAHLYNEQFF. Written as DNA, the CDR3 is TGTGCCAGCAGCCCACTAGCGCATCTGTACAATGAGCAGTTCTTC. The V call is TRBV27, the J call TRBJ2-1; TRBD2 aligns across 7 bases. Germline V gives CDR1 MNHEY, CDR2 SMNVEV (reference sequence). The CDR3 is made up of 15 amino acids. Trimming removed 6 bases from V and 4 bases from J; junction bases left unmatched: 9.

The V call is TRBV11-2, the J call TRBJ2-7, with 10 nucleotides matching TRBD2. CDR3 length: 17 residues. Germline V gene data show CDR1 as SGHAT and CDR2 as FQNNGV. V dropped 6 bases and J dropped 3; count of bases not matched to a gene: 14. CDR3 coding DNA: TGTGCCAGCAGTCCAACAACCCCTAGCGGGAGCGGCTACGAGCAGTACTTC. It yields the protein CASSPTTPSGSGYEQYF.

This clonotype was counted at least ten times. V gene TRBV11-2 combines with J gene TRBJ2-1, with D hard to call. V shed 5 bases and J shed 11 bases, with 16 bases lying between them. Germline V gene data show CDR1 as SGHAT and CDR2 as FQNNGV. This CDR3 comprises 13 residues. Here the CDR3 reads CASSREGAYQQFF. In DNA, the CDR3 is TGTGCCAGCAGCCGCGAAGGAGCCTACCAGCAGTTCTTC.